The 2 T cell receptor beta chains reported below all come from one sample, sequenced in a study of siplizumab effects on memory and regulatory T cells. Only in-frame clones appear in the TCRdb table, and some are missing; sequencing was by immunoSEQ multiplex PCR. The sample contains some 100,000 clones, approximately 90% of which appear only once. The sequenced sample was Tregs sorted from blood. The receptors here all came from a human donor in good health.

The V and J genes are TRBV28 and TRBJ2-7, with 12 positions matching TRBD1. V trimming: 8 bases; J trimming: 0 bases; junction bases outside the gene matches: 14. CDR1 MDHEN and CDR2 SYDVKM come from the germline V gene. CDR3 length: 18 amino acids. The CDR3 DNA reads TGTGCCAGCCAGAAGGGACAGGGGGCTTGGACCCTCTCCTACGAGCAGTACTTC. This codes for CASQKGQGAWTLSYEQYF. The full variable domain, rest sourced from reference TRBV28 and TRBJ2-7, is DVKVTQSSRYLVKRTGEKVFLECVQDMDHENMFWYRQDPGLGLRLIYFSYDVKMKEKGDIPEGYSVSREKKERFSLILESASTNQTSMYLCASQKGQGAWTLSYEQYFGPGTRLTVT.

The gene calls are TRBV5-1 and TRBJ2-1; 8 nucleotides line up with TRBD2. Germline V gene sequence: CDR1 SGHRS, CDR2 YFSETQ. This CDR3 spans 15 amino acids. Trimming took 4 bases from V and 6 from J; bases not matched to a gene: 9. CDR3 amino acids: CASSPGTSTANEQFF. CDR3 in DNA: TGCGCCAGCAGCCCGGGGACTAGTACTGCCAATGAGCAGTTCTTC. The variable domain in full, with the rest retrieved from reference TRBV5-1 and TRBJ2-1, is KAGVTQTPRYLIKTRGQQVTLSCSPISGHRSVSWYQQTPGQGLQFLFEYFSETQRNKGNFPGRFSGRQFSNSRSEMNVSTLELGDSALYLCASSPGTSTANEQFFGPGTRLTVL.